A selection of T cell receptor beta chains follows, all from one sample in a study of blood T cell repertoires in COVID-19. Some clones are missing from TCRdb's copy, which holds only in-frame ones; the method was immunoSEQ multiplex PCR. This table has approximately 490,000 clones, about 90% appearing once. The sample comprised PBMCs or T cells enriched from blood (not recorded which). The receptor set was obtained from a woman in her late teens or twenties who had recovered from COVID-19. The CDR3 runs from the conserved cysteine through the conserved F or W. Fields, in order: J gene, D gene, V gene, clone size, CDR3 DNA, CDR3 protein. D genes are given only for firm matches. Clone size is stated in some rows and not others, as once, few, many or a class when expanded.

>TRBJ1-1|TRBD1|TRBV6-5|.
TGTGCCAGCAGTTTCCCAGGGGGCACTGAAGCTTTCTTT
CASSFPGGTEAFF
>TRBJ1-1|.|TRBV7-2|.
TGTGCCAGCAGCCAAAGGGCCCCTGCGGGCAGATTGAACACTGAAGCTTTCTTT
CASSQRAPAGRLNTEAFF
>TRBJ1-6|.|TRBV3-1/TRBV3-2|.
TGTGCCAGCAGCCAAACCGGAGGCGGTTCACCCCTCCACTTT
CASSQTGGGSPLHF
>TRBJ1-2|.|TRBV19|.
TGTGCCAGTAGTCTACCATTCCCTAACTATGGCTACACCTTC
CASSLPFPNYGYTF
>TRBJ2-5|.|TRBV6-1|.
TGTGCCAGCAGCCAAAGGACAACGGACGGTGAGACCCAGTACTTC
CASSQRTTDGETQYF
>TRBJ1-4|TRBD1|TRBV2|.
TGTGCCAGCAGTTTGACAGGGGGCCCAACTAATGAAAAACTGTTTTTT
CASSLTGGPTNEKLFF
>TRBJ2-3|TRBD2|TRBV5-1|.
TGCGCCAGCAGCTCCGGTACCACTAGCGGGGCCACAGATACGCAGTATTTT
CASSSGTTSGATDTQYF
>TRBJ2-5|TRBD2|TRBV28|once
TGTGCCAGCAGTTGGACTAGCGGTGACTTCCAAGAGACCCAGTACTTC
CASSWTSGDFQETQYF
>TRBJ2-2|.|TRBV2|.
TGTGCCAGCGGAGGGTTGCGGGGAATCGGGGAGCTGTTTTTT
CASGGLRGIGELFF
>TRBJ1-1|TRBD1|TRBV11-2|few
TGTGCCAGCAGTCGATGGGGGGACAGTTTAAACACTGAAGCTTTCTTT
CASSRWGDSLNTEAFF
>TRBJ2-5|TRBD2|TRBV5-1|.
TGCGCCAGCACCCTGGGAGGGGCGAGTTTGGAGACCCAGTACTTC
CASTLGGASLETQYF
>TRBJ1-1|.|TRBV5-1|.
TGCGCCAGCAGCTTCCAGAGGCGAACTGATGAAGCTTTCTTT
CASSFQRRTDEAFF
>TRBJ1-4|TRBD1|TRBV18|.
TGTGCCAGCTCACAAATCCGGGACAGGAGCGAAAAACTGTTTTTT
CASSQIRDRSEKLFF
>TRBJ1-2|TRBD1|TRBV28|.
TGTGCCAGCATCAGCCTGGGACAGGGCCCCGGCTACACCTTC
CASISLGQGPGYTF
>TRBJ1-1|.|TRBV5-1|.
TGCGCCAGCATCCCTTGGGGGCAGAACACTGAAGCTTTCTTT
CASIPWGQNTEAFF
>TRBJ2-3|.|TRBV2|.
TGTGCCAGCAGTGGGCTAGCCCCCAAGGTAGATACGCAGTATTTT
CASSGLAPKVDTQYF
>TRBJ1-4|.|TRBV27|.
TGTGCCAGCAGCTTATCGAGGCAGGGAAGACTGTTTTTT
CASSLSRQGRLFF
>TRBJ2-7|TRBD1|TRBV4-1|once
TGCGCCAGCAGCGTTAGAGAGGGCAGGGGGCTTTCTTACGAGCAGTACTTC
CASSVREGRGLSYEQYF
>TRBJ2-1|.|TRBV12-3/TRBV12-4|.
TGTGCCAGCAGTTTTAGTCTGTACAATGAGCAGTTCTTC
CASSFSLYNEQFF
>TRBJ1-3|.|TRBV2|.
TGTGCCAGCAGGGCGGATTTCTCTGGAAACACCATATATTTT
CASRADFSGNTIYF
>TRBJ1-2|.|TRBV11-2|.
TGTGCCAGCAGCTTATTAACAGGCAACTATGGCTACACCTTC
CASSLLTGNYGYTF
>TRBJ1-4|.|TRBV28|.
TGTGCCATAGGGGCAGATGAAAAACTGTTTTTT
CAIGADEKLFF
>TRBJ2-5|TRBD2|TRBV5-1|.
TGCGCCAGCAGCTTCGCCGGGACTAGTGAAGAGACCCAGTACTTC
CASSFAGTSEETQYF
>TRBJ2-1|.|TRBV3-1/TRBV3-2|.
TGTGCCAGCAGCCAGGGCGCAGGGGTCCCTAGGCCGTTCTTC
CASSQGAGVPRPFF
>TRBJ2-7|.|TRBV7-2|.
TGTGCCAGCAGCTTGTACGGTAGTGGGCTTAAACCGGTCGAGCAGTACTTC
CASSLYGSGLKPVEQYF
>TRBJ1-1|.|TRBV30|.
TGTGCCTGGAGTGTATTGCAGGGGAGCACTGAAGCTTTCTTT
CAWSVLQGSTEAFF
>TRBJ2-5|TRBD2|TRBV6-5|.
TGTGCCAGCAGTTACCGGGGACTACAAGAGACCCAGTACTTC
CASSYRGLQETQYF
>TRBJ2-1|TRBD1|TRBV11-2|once
TGTGCCAGCAGCCCACGGACAGGGGAGAATGAGCAGTTCTTC
CASSPRTGENEQFF
>TRBJ1-3|.|TRBV21-1|few
TGTGCCAGCAGCCTAGGGGAGGGAGTATCTGGAAACACCATATATTTT
CASSLGEGVSGNTIYF
>TRBJ1-1|.|TRBV19|.
TGTGCCAGTAGTCTCCTAGGCACTGAAGCTTTCTTT
CASSLLGTEAFF
>TRBJ1-1|.|TRBV7-2|.
TGTGCCAGCAGCTTAGGGGGCTCTCATGGGGACACTGAAGCTTTCTTT
CASSLGGSHGDTEAFF
>TRBJ1-1|.|TRBV27|.
TGTGCCAGCGGAATGGTGGGGGGTGGCACTGAAGCTTTCTTT
CASGMVGGGTEAFF
>TRBJ2-7|.|TRBV30|.
TGTGCCTGGAGTCGTGGCGGCGAGCAGTACTTC
CAWSRGGEQYF
>TRBJ1-1|TRBD1|TRBV5-1|.
TGCGCCAGCAGCCAGGGGACAGGGGTGACTGAAGCTTTCTTT
CASSQGTGVTEAFF
>TRBJ2-6|TRBD1|TRBV6-4|.
TGTGCCAGCAGCGGGACAGGGTTTGGGGCCAACGTCCTGACTTTC
CASSGTGFGANVLTF
>TRBJ2-7|.|TRBV27|.
TGTGCCAGCAGTTTAGGCGGTACCGGCGAGCAGTACTTC
CASSLGGTGEQYF
>TRBJ1-1|TRBD1|TRBV6-5|.
TGTGCCAGCAGTTACTCTGGACAGGGCGACGCAGCTTTCTTT
CASSYSGQGDAAFF
>TRBJ2-3|.|TRBV11-3|.
TGTGCCAGCAGCTCCCAGGGTAAAGGGGGAGATACGCAGTATTTT
CASSSQGKGGDTQYF
>TRBJ2-5|.|TRBV28|.
TGTGCCAGCCGCTGGGCTAGCTTGGAGACCCAGTACTTC
CASRWASLETQYF
>TRBJ1-1|TRBD1|TRBV19|.
TGTGCCAGTACAAACAGGGGGCGAGGGAACACTGAAGCTTTCTTT
CASTNRGRGNTEAFF
>TRBJ2-3|TRBD1|TRBV5-1|.
TGCGCCAGCAGCCAGGGGACAGCTAATACGCAGTATTTT
CASSQGTANTQYF
>TRBJ2-3|TRBD1|TRBV7-2|.
TGTGCCAGCAGCTCGACAGGGGATACGCAGTATTTT
CASSSTGDTQYF
>TRBJ2-4|.|TRBV3-1/TRBV3-2|.
TGTGCCAGCAGCCCCGCGGGATTAGCCAAAAACATTCAGTACTTC
CASSPAGLAKNIQYF
>TRBJ2-7|TRBD1|TRBV7-9|.
TGTGCCAGCAGCAGAGGGACAGGGTTTGAGGCCTACGAGCAGTACTTC
CASSRGTGFEAYEQYF
>TRBJ1-2|TRBD1|TRBV7-2|.
TGTGCCAGCAGCCGCGCACCAGGGGGCTTCGGCTACACCTTC
CASSRAPGGFGYTF
>TRBJ2-7|TRBD1|TRBV13|.
TGTGCCAGCAGTGAGGACAGGCGGCTCTACGAGCAGTACTTC
CASSEDRRLYEQYF
>TRBJ2-3|TRBD2|TRBV5-1|.
TGCGCCAGCAGCTCGGGGATTTTAGCGGGGGGCACAGATACGCAGTATTTT
CASSSGILAGGTDTQYF
>TRBJ1-1|TRBD1|TRBV19|.
TGTGCCAGTAGTGTCTACTCTACAGGGGGCAGGACTGAAGCTTTCTTT
CASSVYSTGGRTEAFF
>TRBJ1-6|.|TRBV4-1|.
TGCGCCAGCAGCCCACGGCCGGCGGCCAATAATTCACCCCTCCACTTT
CASSPRPAANNSPLHF
>TRBJ1-1|.|TRBV2|.
TGTGCCAGCAGTGACCGCAGGGGATCGACTGAAGCTTTCTTT
CASSDRRGSTEAFF
>TRBJ1-4|TRBD1|TRBV19|few
TGTGCCAGTACTAAAGGGGGCAGGGCCGCAACTAATGAAAAACTGTTTTTT
CASTKGGRAATNEKLFF
>TRBJ2-2|.|TRBV3-1/TRBV3-2|.
TGTGCCAGCAGCCAAGCGGGGGCCGGGGAGCTGTTTTTT
CASSQAGAGELFF
>TRBJ1-5|.|TRBV12-3/TRBV12-4|.
TGTGCCAGCAGTTTTTCGAATCAGCCCCAGCATTTT
CASSFSNQPQHF
>TRBJ1-6|.|TRBV15|.
TGTGCCACCAGCAGAAAGAGGGAGGGAGACTCACCCCTCCACTTT
CATSRKREGDSPLHF
>TRBJ1-5|TRBD1|TRBV5-5|once
TGTGCCAGCAGCCCCGGCCCTGGACAGGGAGGCAATCAGCCCCAGCATTTT
CASSPGPGQGGNQPQHF